What follows are 20 T cell receptor beta chains derived from one specimen sequenced in a study of blood T cell repertoires in COVID-19. The repertoire was sequenced with immunoSEQ multiplex PCR; TCRdb's copy has only in-frame clones and lacks some. This table holds 270,000 or so clones, roughly nine tenths found once. The sequenced sample consisted of peripheral blood. The origin of the receptors is a woman in her thirties with COVID-19, enrolled during active disease.

This clone was observed a single time. This rearrangement joins TRBV11-2 to TRBJ2-1; D is unresolved. Germline V lookup: CDR1 SGHAT, CDR2 FQNNGV. V was clipped by 1 base and J by 7 bases, with 8 bases between them. CDR3 length equals 13 residues. The CDR3 DNA is TGTGCCAGCAGCTTAGCCCCCCCGAATGAGCAGTTCTTC. It is translated as CASSLAPPNEQFF.

The chain combines TRBV24-1 with TRBJ2-7; no reliable D call. V lost 4 bases, J lost 4 bases, and 4 bases lay in between. CDR3 length: 11 residues. CDR1 and CDR2 (germline): KGHDR, SFDVKD. The CDR3 bases are TGTGCCACCAGTGACCTTTACGAGCAGTACTTC. It translates to CATSDLYEQYF.

V usage is TRBV6-5 and J usage is TRBJ2-3; 9 bases match TRBD2. Germline CDR1 MNHEY, CDR2 SVGAGI. V lost 5 bases and J lost 5; bases outside the gene matches: 8. This CDR3 contains 15 residues. CDR3 sequence: CASSLLRGGVDTQYF. For the CDR3, the DNA is TGTGCCAGCAGTCTGCTGCGGGGGGGCGTAGATACGCAGTATTTT.

This clone occurred once. The rearrangement links TRBV28 to TRBJ1-4; D is undetermined. Trimming stripped 7 bases from V and 8 bases from J, with 17 bases between. The CDR3 loop spans 14 amino acids. CDR1 is MDHEN, CDR2 SYDVKM, per germline. In nucleotides, the CDR3 is TGTGCCAGCACTGTCTGGCGGGCCGGGGAAAAACTGTTTTTT. Residues: CASTVWRAGEKLFF.

The rearrangement joins TRBV6-5 to TRBJ1-2; 7 bases match TRBD1. CDR3 size: 14 residues. CDR1 and CDR2 (germline): MNHEY, SVGAGI. V was pared by 4 bases and J by 5 bases, with 7 bases of the junction left unmatched. The CDR3 DNA sequence: TGTGCCAGCAGTTCTCAGGGGGACCGGTATGGCTACACCTTC. This gives the protein CASSSQGDRYGYTF.

This chain's CDR3 is CASSTTRTGTRGSYEQYF. In DNA form, the CDR3 reads TGTGCCAGCAGCACCACCCGGACAGGTACGAGAGGGTCCTACGAGCAGTACTTC. V is TRBV7-9 and J is TRBJ2-7; TRBD1 matches 7 bases. The CDR3 is made up of 18 amino acids. V was pared by 5 bases and J by 1 base, with 17 bases of the junction left unmatched. The V gene's germline CDR1 is SEHNR and CDR2 FQNEAQ (reference sequence).

This chain joins TRBV6-5 and TRBJ2-1, with TRBD1 identical over 8 bases. The trim removed 4 bases at V and 2 bases at J, leaving 4 bases unmatched. The CDR3 spans 15 residues. Germline V gene sequence: CDR1 MNHEY, CDR2 SVGAGI. The DNA for the CDR3 is TGTGCCAGCAGTTTGGTACAGGGGGCCTACAATGAGCAGTTCTTC. Protein: CASSLVQGAYNEQFF.

This clone has a single count. This rearrangement joins TRBV27 to TRBJ2-7; 8 bases match TRBD2. J lost 4 bases, V lost 5 bases, and 7 bases had no gene match. Germline V gives CDR1 MNHEY, CDR2 SMNVEV (reference sequence). The CDR3 contains 14 residues. As DNA, the CDR3 is TGTGCCAGCAGTCTCCAGACTAGCGAGTACGAGCAGTACTTC. Translated, it gives CASSLQTSEYEQYF.

V is TRBV5-4 and J is TRBJ2-5; 7 nucleotides align to TRBD1. Germline-derived CDR1 and CDR2 are SGHNT and YYREEE (reference sequence). V was clipped by 5 bases and J by 7 bases; unmatched bases: 14. This CDR3 is 15 amino acids long. The CDR3 DNA follows: TGTGCCAGCAGTCTGGGACAGATCGGACTGGGGACCCAGTACTTC. Encoded protein: CASSLGQIGLGTQYF.

The chain is built from TRBV19 and TRBJ1-1; no clear D gene. Germline lookup yields CDR1 LNHDA and CDR2 SQIVND (reference sequence). This CDR3 spans 12 amino acids. V gave up 5 bases and J gave up 6 bases, with 10 bases separating them. The CDR3 spells CASSLGFAEAFF. In DNA form, the CDR3 reads TGTGCCAGTAGTCTGGGCTTCGCTGAAGCTTTCTTT.

V gene TRBV2 combines with J gene TRBJ2-7, with D hard to call. Germline-derived CDR1 and CDR2 are SNHLY and FYNNEI. This CDR3 contains 13 residues. V lost 6 bases and J lost 0, with 9 bases in between. Written as DNA, the CDR3 is TGTGCCAGCAGACAGACCCTCTCCTACGAGCAGTACTTC. Its protein product is CASRQTLSYEQYF.

CDR3 protein: CASNLRGLTGYTF. The CDR3 nucleotides read TGTGCCAGTAACCTCAGGGGTTTGACTGGCTACACCTTC. This chain connects TRBV19 to TRBJ1-2; D may be TRBD1 (6 bases). V lost 7 bases to trimming and J lost 7 bases, with 16 bases between them. The CDR3 loop spans 13 amino acids. Germline V CDR1 and CDR2: LNHDA, SQIVND (reference sequence).

The chain employs TRBV29-1 and TRBJ2-3; D gene unclear. Trimming removed 8 bases from V and 2 bases from J, with 14 bases in between. The V gene's germline CDR1 is SQVTM and CDR2 ANQGSEA. The CDR3 is made up of 13 amino acids. CDR3 in amino acids: CSFSESNTDTQYF. The CDR3 region has the DNA TGCAGCTTCTCCGAGTCTAACACAGATACGCAGTATTTT.

The CDR3: CASSHGLEETQYF. CDR3 coding DNA: TGCGCCAGCAGCCACGGACTAGAAGAGACCCAGTACTTC. The V call is TRBV4-1, the J call TRBJ2-5; 7 bases map to TRBD2. The CDR3 length is 13 residues. Trimming took 3 bases from V and 3 from J; bases not matched to a gene: 1. Per the germline V gene, CDR1 is MGHRA and CDR2 is YSYEKL.

This chain connects TRBV5-5 to TRBJ2-4; maybe TRBD2 (5 bases). Germline-derived CDR1 and CDR2 are SGHKS and YYEKEE (reference sequence). V lost 6 bases and J 6 bases, leaving 10 bases between the germline ends. This CDR3 comprises 12 residues. CDR3 sequence (DNA): TGTGCCAGCACCCCAGAGGGAAACATTCAGTACTTC. Translating it yields CASTPEGNIQYF.

The gene calls are TRBV19 and TRBJ1-2; the match to TRBD1 covers 10 bases. Germline CDR1 LNHDA, CDR2 SQIVND (reference sequence). The V and J ends lost 5 bases and 10 bases, in that order; junction bases with no gene match: 13. CDR3 size: 15 residues. The CDR3 reads CASSPTTGGGKDYTF. The CDR3 nucleotides are TGTGCCAGTAGTCCTACGACAGGGGGCGGAAAGGACTACACCTTC.

A few counts support this clone. V usage is TRBV7-9 and J usage is TRBJ2-1; D gene ambiguous. This CDR3 is 13 amino acids long. In germline, CDR1 is SEHNR, CDR2 FQNEAQ (reference sequence). V was clipped by 0 bases and J by 5 bases, with 5 bases between them. CDR3: CASSLAYDNEQFF. CDR3 sequence (DNA): TGTGCCAGCAGCTTAGCGTATGACAATGAGCAGTTCTTC.

V usage is TRBV5-8 and J usage is TRBJ2-3; 7 bases match TRBD2. Germline loops: CDR1 SGHTS, CDR2 YDEGEE. The CDR3 spans 16 residues. V shed 4 bases, J shed 0 bases, and the junction held 8 bases outside the gene matches. Written as DNA, the CDR3 is TGTGCCAGCAGCCCCGAAGCGGGGCCTAGCACAGATACGCAGTATTTT. It specifies CASSPEAGPSTDTQYF.

The J gene is TRBJ1-2, the V gene TRBV9; D is unclear. CDR1 is SGDLS and CDR2 is YYNGEE in the germline V gene. V shed 0 bases and J shed 5 bases, with 14 bases lying between them. This CDR3 contains 15 residues. CDR3 bases: TGTGCCAGCAGCGTAGGGGTGGAGAGGACTTATGGCTACACCTTC. This translates into CASSVGVERTYGYTF.

This chain's CDR3 is CSARQGPSNEQFF. CDR3 DNA sequence: TGCAGCGCAAGACAGGGCCCCTCCAATGAGCAGTTCTTC. The chain recombines TRBV29-1 with TRBJ2-1, with 7 bases fitting TRBD1. Germline V gene sequence: CDR1 SQVTM, CDR2 ANQGSEA. CDR3 length: 13 residues. J was trimmed by 6 bases and V by 7 bases; bases with no gene match: 9.